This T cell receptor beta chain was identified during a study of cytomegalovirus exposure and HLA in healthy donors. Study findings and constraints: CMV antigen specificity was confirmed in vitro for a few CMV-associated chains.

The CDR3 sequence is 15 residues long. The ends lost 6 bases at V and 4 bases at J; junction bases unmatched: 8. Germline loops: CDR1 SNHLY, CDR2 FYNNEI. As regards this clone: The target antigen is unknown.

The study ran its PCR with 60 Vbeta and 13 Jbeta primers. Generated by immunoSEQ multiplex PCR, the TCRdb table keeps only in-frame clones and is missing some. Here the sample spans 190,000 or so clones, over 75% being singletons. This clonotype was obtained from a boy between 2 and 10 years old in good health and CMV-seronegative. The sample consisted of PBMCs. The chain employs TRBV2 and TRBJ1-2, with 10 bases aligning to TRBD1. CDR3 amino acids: CASRGMTGGPYGYTF. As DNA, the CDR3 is TGTGCCAGCAGGGGGATGACAGGGGGCCCCTATGGCTACACCTTC.